The clone carrying this T cell receptor (beta chain) was seen repeatedly, ten times or more. None of the patients had undergone any treatment ahead of thyroid surgery. With 9 bases removed from V and 0 bases from J, the gap between germline ends came to 5 bases. This CDR3 region has 11 residues. CDR1 MNHEY and CDR2 SVGEGT come from the germline V gene. TCRdb reanalyzed the PCR reads with MiXCR. The table lists 60,000 to 75,000 clones, 4% to 4.5% of them singletons. This sample is drawn from a study of metastatic and nonmetastatic thyroid tumors. At the level of the study: For malignant and benign thyroid patients, tumor or nodule tissue and blood were the sources whose repertoires were compared.

The chain couples TRBV6-2 or TRBV6-3 to TRBJ2-5; no firm D call. The source material was blood. The sequence was collected from a female donor with papillary thyroid cancer or a benign thyroid nodule (not recorded which). Some clones in this sample may be carry-over from other donors' samples. The CDR3 is CASRYQETQYF. CDR3 DNA sequence: TGTGCCAGTCGATACCAAGAGACCCAGTACTTC.